A selection of T cell receptor beta chains follows, all from one sample in a study of blood T cell repertoires in COVID-19. Assay: immunoSEQ multiplex PCR; the TCRdb copy retains only in-frame clones and omits some. This table has roughly 220,000 clones, roughly 81% appearing once. Sequenced sample: peripheral blood. Receptors originate from a woman aged 80 or over with COVID-19, enrolled during active disease. CDR3s include the opening cysteine and the closing phenylalanine or tryptophan. D genes are given only for firm matches. Only part of the rows carry a size: once, few, many, or a class if the clone is expanded.

V,size,D,J,DNA,CDR3
TRBV2,.,TRBD1,TRBJ1-1,TGTGCCAGCAGTGTGACAGGGTCAGTCACTGAAGCTTTCTTT,CASSVTGSVTEAFF
TRBV5-4,.,TRBD2,TRBJ2-1,TGTGCCAGCAGCTTGGATAACGGGGGGGCCGGGAATGAGCAGTTCTTC,CASSLDNGGAGNEQFF
TRBV27,.,.,TRBJ2-7,TGTGCCAGCACAGCGAGATTCGGGACCTACGAGCAGTACTTC,CASTARFGTYEQYF
TRBV27,few,.,TRBJ2-1,TGTGCCAGCAGTAAACAGGGTAACTCCTACAATGAGCAGTTCTTC,CASSKQGNSYNEQFF
TRBV3-1/TRBV3-2,.,.,TRBJ2-3,TGTGCCAGCAGCCAAGATATAATCTCTACAGATACGCAGTATTTT,CASSQDIISTDTQYF
TRBV6-5,.,.,TRBJ1-2,TGTGCCAGCAGTTTTACCTCAGGGTTTGGCTACACCTTC,CASSFTSGFGYTF
TRBV25-1,.,TRBD2,TRBJ2-3,TGTGCCAGCAGTCATGTTGCGGGAGTGACAGATACGCAGTATTTT,CASSHVAGVTDTQYF
TRBV18,.,.,TRBJ2-5,TGTGCCAGCTCGACAGCCGACAAAGAGACCCAGTACTTC,CASSTADKETQYF
TRBV5-1,few,.,TRBJ1-2,TGCGCCAGCAGCTTGGAGAGGGCGAGGTCTAGTGGCTACACCTTC,CASSLERARSSGYTF
TRBV18,.,TRBD1,TRBJ2-7,TGTGCCAGCTCACCGCAAGGACAGGGGGCCAACGAGCAGTACTTC,CASSPQGQGANEQYF
TRBV18,.,.,TRBJ1-2,TGTGCCAGCTCAGATCGGACAACTAACTATGGCTACACCTTC,CASSDRTTNYGYTF
TRBV7-9,.,TRBD2,TRBJ2-5,TGTGCCAGCAGCGACAGACTAGCGGGGGGGAAGAAAGAGACCCAGTACTTC,CASSDRLAGGKKETQYF
TRBV5-1,.,TRBD2,TRBJ2-1,TGCGCCAGCAGCGACGGACTAGCGGGGGTTCTCTACAATGAGCAGTTCTTC,CASSDGLAGVLYNEQFF
TRBV29-1,.,.,TRBJ1-2,TGCAGCGTCCCAGGGATCTATGGCTACACCTTC,CSVPGIYGYTF